The 3 T cell receptor beta chains given below trace back to one sample, sequenced in a study of cytomegalovirus exposure and HLA in healthy donors. It was with 60 Vbeta and 13 Jbeta primers that the PCR ran. Only in-frame clones appear in the TCRdb table, and some are missing; sequencing was by immunoSEQ multiplex PCR. The sample lists about 120,000 clones, around 75% occurring once. Sequencing input: PBMCs. Source of these receptors: a woman between 40 and 55 years old in good health and CMV-seropositive.

V and J are TRBV7-3 and TRBJ1-1; D call uncertain. CDR3 length equals 14 residues. V was pared by 2 bases and J by 1 base, with 8 bases between. Germline V gives CDR1 SGHTA, CDR2 FQGTGA. CDR3 coding DNA: TGTGCCAGCAGCTTATTCGAGGGGAACACTGAAGCTTTCTTT. It is translated as CASSLFEGNTEAFF.

CDR3: CASTLNTEAFF. The CDR3 DNA reads as TGTGCCAGCACCTTGAACACTGAAGCTTTCTTT. The V gene is TRBV2, the J gene TRBJ1-1; D is unclear. This CDR3 has 11 residues. Germline V gene data show CDR1 as SNHLY and CDR2 as FYNNEI. V gave up 7 bases and J gave up 0 bases, with 3 bases separating them.

This sequence joins TRBV6-1 and TRBJ2-1; 7 bases align to TRBD2. The CDR3 sequence is 17 residues long. The V and J ends lost 3 bases and 2 bases, in that order; junction bases with no gene match: 10. The V gene's germline CDR1 is MNHNS and CDR2 SASEGT. The CDR3 protein is CASSEGGGSTAYNEQFF. In DNA form, the CDR3 reads TGTGCCAGCAGTGAGGGGGGAGGGAGTACGGCCTACAATGAGCAGTTCTTC.